The rows below give T cell receptor beta chains drawn from one sample of a study of blood T cell repertoires in COVID-19. The assay was immunoSEQ multiplex PCR, and TCRdb's table has in-frame clones only and misses some. In the table there are some 460,000 clones, 87% of which are singletons. Sequenced material: PBMCs or T cells enriched from blood (not recorded which). The origin of the receptors is a woman aged 18-30 years with acute COVID-19. CDR3s include the opening cysteine and the closing phenylalanine or tryptophan. Fields, in order: D gene, V gene, J gene, clone size, CDR3 DNA, CDR3 protein. The D gene is left open where the match is weak. The size entry is marked missing in some rows and otherwise reads once, few, many or a size class.

TRBD1	TRBV19	TRBJ1-2	-	TGTGCCAGTAGTCAAAAGCCGGGACAGGGGGTACATGGCTACACCTTC	CASSQKPGQGVHGYTF
TRBD1	TRBV7-8	TRBJ1-6	-	TGTGCCAGCAGTCTCCGACAGGGGTATAATTCACCCCTCCACTTT	CASSLRQGYNSPLHF
TRBD2	TRBV24-1	TRBJ2-3	-	TGTGCCACCAGTGATGCGGGGACTAGCAAAAAAGCAGATACGCAGTATTTT	CATSDAGTSKKADTQYF
TRBD1	TRBV24-1	TRBJ1-5	-	TGTGCCACCAGTGATACCAGGGGGCATCAGCCCCAGCATTTT	CATSDTRGHQPQHF
TRBD2	TRBV5-1	TRBJ2-2	-	TGCGCCAGCAGCTTGCGACTAGCCGAGAACACCGGGGAGCTGTTTTTT	CASSLRLAENTGELFF
-	TRBV7-2	TRBJ1-5	-	TGTGCCAGCAGCTTAGCCGACAGGCAGCCCCAGCATTTT	CASSLADRQPQHF
TRBD1	TRBV7-6	TRBJ1-4	-	TGTGCCAGCAGCACCCGACAGGGTGTCGGGGAAAAACTGTTTTTT	CASSTRQGVGEKLFF
-	TRBV28	TRBJ2-2	-	TGTGCCAGCAGTTTACAGTCCGGGGAGCTGTTTTTT	CASSLQSGELFF
-	TRBV20-1	TRBJ1-2	-	TGCAGTGCTAGGGGGCGGATTGGCTACACCTTC	CSARGRIGYTF
-	TRBV7-8	TRBJ1-1	-	TGTGCCAGCAGCTTAAGCAGGATGAACACTGAAGCTTTCTTT	CASSLSRMNTEAFF
TRBD1	TRBV14	TRBJ1-2	-	TGTGCCAGCAGCTATGGGACAGGCTATGGCTACACCTTC	CASSYGTGYGYTF
-	TRBV28	TRBJ1-5	-	TGTGCCAGCATCGGGTCTATTTACCAGCCCCAGCATTTT	CASIGSIYQPQHF
TRBD2	TRBV24-1	TRBJ2-2	few	TGTGCCACCAGTGCCCAGCGGGAGGCCGGGGAGCTGTTTTTT	CATSAQREAGELFF
TRBD1	TRBV19	TRBJ1-2	-	TGTGCCGCACAGACAGGGTCACGTGGCTATGGCTACACCTTC	CAAQTGSRGYGYTF
-	TRBV28	TRBJ1-5	-	TGTGCCAGCAGTTCAGGAAAGATAGGCAATCAGCCCCAGCATTTT	CASSSGKIGNQPQHF
TRBD1	TRBV5-1	TRBJ1-2	few	TGCGCCAGCAGCCCTATCCAGGGGGCGGGTGGCTACACCTTC	CASSPIQGAGGYTF
-	TRBV5-6	TRBJ2-2	-	TGTGCCAGCAGCTTGGCGCCGGTGGACACCGGGGAGCTGTTTTTT	CASSLAPVDTGELFF
TRBD1	TRBV6-2/TRBV6-3	TRBJ1-2	-	TGTGCCAGCAGTACAGGGGGGGAGGATGGCTACACCTTC	CASSTGGEDGYTF
-	TRBV7-2	TRBJ2-6	once	TGTGCCAGCAGCTTGAGAGTTACTGGGGCCAACGTCCTGACTTTC	CASSLRVTGANVLTF
TRBD1	TRBV27	TRBJ1-1	-	TGTGCCAGCAGTCCAAACGGACAGGGGCCTGAAGCTTTCTTT	CASSPNGQGPEAFF
-	TRBV6-5	TRBJ2-7	-	TGTGCCAGCTCCCTAGAGGGCCACGAGCAGTACTTC	CASSLEGHEQYF
-	TRBV7-2	TRBJ1-2	-	TGTGCCAGCAGCCGTGTCAGGGGAATATATGGCTACACCTTC	CASSRVRGIYGYTF
TRBD1	TRBV5-1	TRBJ1-3	-	TGCGCCAGCAGCTTACAGGGGGAAGGAGGAAACACCATATATTTT	CASSLQGEGGNTIYF
-	TRBV5-6	TRBJ1-5	-	TGTGCCAGCAGCTTGGGACAGCTTAATCAGCCCCAGCATTTT	CASSLGQLNQPQHF
-	TRBV11-2	TRBJ2-1	-	TGTGCCAGCAGCTCCATAGCGCGGATCAATGAGCAGTTCTTC	CASSSIARINEQFF
-	TRBV5-4	TRBJ2-5	-	TGTGCCAGCAGCTTGGTTTATCAAGAGACCCAGTACTTC	CASSLVYQETQYF
-	TRBV12-3/TRBV12-4	TRBJ1-6	-	TGTGCCAGCAGTTCCCGACACTTGGCATCCCTCCACTTT	CASSSRHLASLHF
TRBD2	TRBV30	TRBJ2-3	-	TGTGCCTGGAGGGCGGGACTAGCGGGAGGAGTTGGTACGCAGTATTTT	CAWRAGLAGGVGTQYF
-	TRBV7-9	TRBJ1-1	-	TGTGCCAGCAGCTTAGCGGGGGCCATGAACACTGAAGCTTTCTTT	CASSLAGAMNTEAFF
-	TRBV6-1	TRBJ1-4	-	TGTGCCAGCAGTCAGCAGGGCGGATATGAAAAACTGTTTTTT	CASSQQGGYEKLFF
-	TRBV28	TRBJ1-2	-	TGTGCCAGCGGGGCGCCGGGCTATGGCTACACCTTC	CASGAPGYGYTF
-	TRBV2	TRBJ1-1	-	TGTGCCAGCAGTGTTGCCCGGGGCACTGAAGCTTTCTTT	CASSVARGTEAFF
-	TRBV3-1/TRBV3-2	TRBJ2-7	-	TGTGCCAGCAGCCAAGACAGGGGAATCTACGAGCAGTACTTC	CASSQDRGIYEQYF
-	TRBV6-5	TRBJ2-7	-	TGTGCCAGCAGTTCCCACTCCTACGAGCAGTACTTC	CASSSHSYEQYF
-	TRBV28	TRBJ1-5	once	TGTGCCAGCAGTTTTCGACAGGCCCAATACAATCAGCCCCAGCATTTT	CASSFRQAQYNQPQHF
TRBD2	TRBV6-6	TRBJ2-1	-	TGTGCCAGTAAGCGGGGGAGCTCCTACAATGAGCAGTTCTTC	CASKRGSSYNEQFF
TRBD2	TRBV27	TRBJ2-1	once	TGTGCCAGCAGTTTATGGGCTAGCGGGGGGGATGAGCAGTTCTTC	CASSLWASGGDEQFF
-	TRBV7-9	TRBJ2-6	-	TGTGCCAGCAGCTTCGGGGTAACCTCCGGGGCCAACGTCCTGACTTTC	CASSFGVTSGANVLTF
TRBD1	TRBV30	TRBJ2-3	-	TGTGCCTGGAGTGCGAGGGGGCTCTGGGATACGCAGTATTTT	CAWSARGLWDTQYF
-	TRBV7-8	TRBJ2-1	-	TGTGCCAGCAGCCCTAAGACAGCCTACAATGAGCAGTTCTTC	CASSPKTAYNEQFF
TRBD2	TRBV7-2	TRBJ2-1	once	TGTGCCAGCAGCTTAGCGGTACTAGCGGGAGGTCTGAATGAGCAGTTCTTC	CASSLAVLAGGLNEQFF
TRBD2	TRBV9	TRBJ2-5	-	TGTGCCAGCAGCGTAGCTACTAGCGGGAGAGGAGAGACCCAGTACTTC	CASSVATSGRGETQYF
TRBD1	TRBV27	TRBJ1-6	-	TGTGCCAGCAGTTTAAAAGGACAGGGTAATTCACCCCTCCACTTT	CASSLKGQGNSPLHF